This T cell receptor (beta chain) appears in the sequencing data of a study of regulatory T cells in long-lasting Graves disease. This clonotype has a count of ten or more. Its antigen is unknown. Looked up from germline, CDR1 is SGHRS and CDR2 is YFSETQ. V dropped 4 bases and J dropped 0 bases, with 11 bases sitting between them. This CDR3 region has 14 residues. Time point defined: persistent/refractory GD, antithyroid drugs over 5 years with positive TRAb. PBMC RNA was the source of the TCR library. Peripheral blood, at about 10 milliliters, went into EDTA tubes. Broader study findings: The researchers studied only peripheral blood, not thyroid tissue.

CDR3 regions were amplified by Arm-PCR using iRepertoire HTBI primers to build TCR beta libraries. Authors' data handling: Identification of gene segments yielded approximately 62 TRBV and 14 TRBJ across samples. TCRdb reprocessed the multiplex PCR reads via MiXCR and lists one record per CDR3 protein. TCRdb assigned the V and J calls; the authors' analysis was not used. Of approximately 440,000 distinct CDR3 sequences in the sample, roughly a quarter were seen once. The sequence was obtained from a female donor with Graves disease. The starting material was peripheral blood mononuclear cells (PBMCs), obtained when the disease was refractory, from a patient treated with antithyroid drugs. The gene calls are TRBV5-1 and TRBJ2-7; tentative D call: TRBD1 (5 bases). Here the CDR3 reads CASSETTASYEQYF. In DNA, the CDR3 is TGCGCCAGCAGCGAGACGACAGCCTCCTACGAGCAGTACTTC.